Below are 27 T cell receptor beta chains sequenced from a single sample in a study of shared clonotypes between healthy human individuals. Sequencing used immunoSEQ multiplex PCR; TCRdb keeps in-frame clones, though not all of them. Of 1.6 million or so clones detected, about 96% appear once; the ten largest clones hold approximately 1.1%. The sequenced sample was naive CD4+ T cells sorted from blood. Specified subset: CD45RA+ positively selected. These receptor sequences come from a man in his thirties or forties in good health.

V is TRBV2 and J is TRBJ2-3, with D possibly matching TRBD1 (6 bases). The CDR3 is 15 amino acids. Per the germline V gene, CDR1 is SNHLY and CDR2 is FYNNEI. The V gene lost 7 bases and the J gene lost 5 bases, with 19 bases spanning the gap. CDR3 DNA sequence: TGTGCCAGCACCCTCAGCGGACAGTCGTTAGATACGCAGTATTTT. This codes for CASTLSGQSLDTQYF.

This sequence joins TRBV11-2 and TRBJ2-5, with 8 bases fitting TRBD2. Germline assignment: CDR1 SGHAT and CDR2 FQNNGV. V trimming: 1 base; J trimming: 0 bases; junction bases outside the gene matches: 10. This CDR3 has 18 residues. The CDR3 sequence is CASSLGGGAGGYQETQYF. CDR3 nucleotides: TGTGCCAGCAGCTTAGGAGGTGGCGCGGGAGGATACCAAGAGACCCAGTACTTC.

The chain is built from TRBV5-4 and TRBJ1-2; the match to TRBD1 covers 10 bases. With V trimmed by 4 bases and J by 2 bases, 2 bases remained unmatched. CDR1 and CDR2 from the germline V gene are SGHNT and YYREEE (reference sequence). The length of the CDR3 is 14 residues. CDR3 sequence reads: CASSPTGGNYGYTF. The CDR3 coding sequence is TGTGCCAGCAGCCCGACAGGGGGCAACTATGGCTACACCTTC.

The chain uses TRBV11-2 and TRBJ2-7; TRBD1 matches at 8 bases. V shed 4 bases and J 3 bases; nucleotides not matched to a gene: 14. Germline V CDR1 and CDR2: SGHAT, FQNNGV. CDR3 length: 17 residues. This CDR3 reads CASSSNRPGTGDYEQYF. The CDR3 nucleotides are TGTGCCAGCAGCTCGAATCGTCCAGGGACAGGCGACTACGAGCAGTACTTC. Together with reference TRBV11-2 and TRBJ2-7, the CDR3 gives the full variable domain: EAGVAQSPRYKIIEKRQSVAFWCNPISGHATLYWYQQILGQGPKLLIQFQNNGVVDDSQLPKDRFSAERLKGVDSTLKIQPAKLEDSAVYLCASSSNRPGTGDYEQYFGPGTRLTVT.

Comments on this clone: This specimen includes other DNA sequences encoding the same CDR3. V gene TRBV28 combines with J gene TRBJ2-1, with D unclear. V was trimmed by 3 bases and J by 4 bases, leaving 7 bases between them. CDR3 length: 13 amino acids. In germline, CDR1 is MDHEN, CDR2 SYDVKM. The CDR3 DNA reads as TGTGCCAGCAGTTTCGATAAGTACAATGAGCAGTTCTTC. The encoded protein is CASSFDKYNEQFF.

The genes are TRBV28 and TRBJ1-3; no firm D call. Germline CDR1 MDHEN, CDR2 SYDVKM. The CDR3 sequence is 11 residues long. V lost 2 bases to trimming and J lost 5 bases, with 1 base between them. The CDR3 protein is CASSLRNTIYF. The CDR3 nucleotides are TGTGCCAGCAGTTTAAGAAACACCATATATTTT.

V usage is TRBV18 and J usage is TRBJ2-3; no clear D gene. CDR3 size: 16 residues. Germline-derived CDR1 and CDR2 are KGHSH and LQKENI. V lost 1 base and J lost 2, with 13 bases in between. The CDR3 nucleotides read TGTGCCAGCTCACCACGACTTTCAGGAAACACAGATACGCAGTATTTT. Its translation is CASSPRLSGNTDTQYF.

This chain links TRBV5-8 with TRBJ2-7; D not certain. CDR1 and CDR2 from the germline V gene are SGHTS and YDEGEE. The CDR3 runs 12 residues. V was shortened by 0 bases and J by 3 bases, with 4 bases between the two germline ends. Here the CDR3 reads CASSLAFYEQYF. CDR3 DNA: TGTGCCAGCAGCTTGGCATTCTACGAGCAGTACTTC.

The rearrangement joins TRBV19 to TRBJ2-3; TRBD2 matches at 7 bases. The CDR3 has 16 amino acids. The V gene end was trimmed by 3 bases and the J gene end by 1 base; junction bases not matched to a gene: 7. Germline assignment: CDR1 LNHDA and CDR2 SQIVND (reference sequence). The CDR3 is CASSILPAGRTDTQYF. CDR3 DNA sequence: TGTGCCAGTAGTATCCTGCCAGCGGGACGCACAGATACGCAGTATTTT.

The chain combines TRBV7-9 with TRBJ1-2, with D hard to call. Germline CDR1 reads SEHNR; CDR2 reads FQNEAQ (reference sequence). With 5 bases removed from V and 8 bases from J, the gap between germline ends came to 18 bases. The CDR3 sequence is 14 residues long. In DNA, the CDR3 is TGTGCCAGCAGCATATCGACGGACGGTGGCGGCTACACCTTC. Its protein product is CASSISTDGGGYTF.

The chain carries TRBV2 and TRBJ2-1; 12 bases agree with TRBD2. This CDR3 comprises 14 residues. Germline CDR1 is SNHLY and CDR2 is FYNNEI. Here the CDR3 DNA reads TGTGGGGGGAGGACTAGCGGGATCTACAATGAGCAGTTCTTC. It specifies CGGRTSGIYNEQFF.

The V call is TRBV7-2, the J call TRBJ2-7; D remains unclear. The CDR3 covers 13 residues. Germline values: CDR1 SGHTA, CDR2 FQGNSA. Trimming stripped 1 base from V and 2 bases from J, with 6 bases between. The CDR3 DNA sequence: TGTGCCAGCAGCTTAGTACAAACCTACGAGCAGTACTTC. This codes for CASSLVQTYEQYF.

The V and J genes are TRBV6-6 and TRBJ2-7; no clear D. The ends were cut back, 7 bases at V and 0 bases at J, with 19 bases in the middle. There are 16 residues in the CDR3. Germline-derived CDR1 and CDR2 are MNHNY and SVGAGI (reference sequence). The CDR3 loop is CASTSNPLRGSYEQYF. The CDR3 coding sequence is TGTGCCAGCACCTCCAACCCCTTAAGAGGCTCCTACGAGCAGTACTTC.

The chain links TRBV5-4 to TRBJ2-2; tentative D call: TRBD2 (5 bases). Per the germline V gene, CDR1 is SGHNT and CDR2 is YYREEE (reference sequence). Between the trimmed V and J ends, which lost 4 bases and 6 bases, there was a span of 10 bases. The CDR3 covers 13 residues. CDR3 residues: CASSQTNSGELFF. CDR3 nucleotides: TGTGCCAGCAGCCAGACTAATTCCGGGGAGCTGTTTTTT.

The V and J genes are TRBV15 and TRBJ2-2; D is uncertain. From germline, CDR1 is LNHNV and CDR2 YYDKDF (reference sequence). Trimming removed 0 bases at V and 6 bases at J, with 17 bases between. The CDR3 is 17 residues long. The CDR3 here is CATSRDPTGVVSGELFF. CDR3 nucleotides: TGTGCCACCAGCAGAGATCCGACGGGTGTTGTATCCGGGGAGCTGTTTTTT.

Here the CDR3 DNA reads TGTGCCAGTAAGGGCTCGGGGCGCAATCAGCCCCAGCATTTT. This sequence encodes CASKGSGRNQPQHF. V and J are TRBV19 and TRBJ1-5; a possible D gene is TRBD1 (5 bases). V was pared by 7 bases and J by 2 bases, with 12 bases between. The length of the CDR3 is 14 residues. CDR1 LNHDA and CDR2 SQIVND come from the germline V gene (reference sequence).

The chain carries TRBV19 and TRBJ2-7, with a tentative D call TRBD1 (6 bases). Germline assignment: CDR1 LNHDA and CDR2 SQIVND (reference sequence). This CDR3 comprises 13 residues. Trimming took off 4 bases at V and 1 base at J, with 8 bases between the two ends. The CDR3 sequence is CASSKTGSYEQYF. In DNA form, the CDR3 reads TGTGCCAGTAGTAAAACAGGGTCCTACGAGCAGTACTTC.

This chain links TRBV5-1 with TRBJ2-2, with D hard to call. V shed 0 bases and J shed 5 bases, with 17 bases lying between them. The CDR3 is 17 amino acids. CDR1 and CDR2 from the germline V gene are SGHRS and YFSETQ. The CDR3 DNA follows: TGCGCCAGCAGCTTGGCGGCAACCCAGATCCGAACCGGGGAGCTGTTTTTT. It encodes CASSLAATQIRTGELFF.

The V call is TRBV11-2, the J call TRBJ2-2; no firm D call. This CDR3 is 14 amino acids long. CDR1 is SGHAT and CDR2 is FQNNGV in the germline V gene. The V end was cut by 7 bases, the J end by 3 bases, with 12 bases between. CDR3 in amino acids: CASTTDRDTGELFF. The DNA for the CDR3 is TGTGCCAGCACCACCGACCGAGACACCGGGGAGCTGTTTTTT.

This sequence joins TRBV11-2 and TRBJ2-7, with D unclear. This CDR3 has 15 amino acids. Looked up from germline, CDR1 is SGHAT and CDR2 is FQNNGV. V was shortened by 5 bases and J by 2 bases, with 16 bases between the two germline ends. CDR3: CASSLRGGVTYEQYF. The CDR3 bases are TGTGCCAGCAGCCTAAGAGGTGGGGTCACCTACGAGCAGTACTTC.

J is TRBJ2-1 and V is TRBV5-1; D is uncertain. Deletions cut 2 bases from V and 0 bases from J, with 9 bases between. This CDR3 is 15 amino acids long. Germline-derived CDR1 and CDR2 are SGHRS and YFSETQ. The CDR3 is CASSFGPGSYNEQFF. In DNA, the CDR3 is TGCGCCAGCAGCTTCGGTCCGGGCTCCTACAATGAGCAGTTCTTC.

The rearrangement joins TRBV6-1 to TRBJ2-7; D may be TRBD1 (5 bases). The V and J ends lost 2 bases and 0 bases respectively, with 8 bases between them. Germline values: CDR1 MNHNS, CDR2 SASEGT. CDR3 length: 14 residues. CDR3 loop: CASSEPGLSYEQYF. CDR3 nucleotides: TGTGCCAGCAGTGAACCAGGGCTCTCCTACGAGCAGTACTTC.

This rearrangement joins TRBV9 to TRBJ2-2; 7 nucleotides agree with TRBD1. CDR3 length: 15 residues. With 4 bases clipped from V and 1 base from J, the junction kept 4 bases outside the gene matches. The germline CDR1 and CDR2 sequences are SGDLS and YYNGEE. In DNA form, the CDR3 reads TGTGCCAGCAGCACCCGACAGGGGAACACCGGGGAGCTGTTTTTT. Encoded protein: CASSTRQGNTGELFF.

As regards this clone: Different DNA sequences within this sample yield the same CDR3. The CDR3 nucleotides are TGTGCCAGCAGCGTCTCGACTAGCACAGATACGCAGTATTTT. It encodes CASSVSTSTDTQYF. The chain combines TRBV9 with TRBJ2-3; no clear D. CDR1 and CDR2 (germline): SGDLS, YYNGEE. Trimming took 2 bases from V and 0 from J, leaving 7 bases between them. CDR3 length: 14 residues.

The chain has TRBV28 and TRBJ2-5, with TRBD1 identical over 8 bases. The CDR3 is made up of 18 amino acids. V lost 4 bases, J lost 1 base, and 14 bases stayed unmatched. Germline V lookup: CDR1 MDHEN, CDR2 SYDVKM. The CDR3 spells CASSSPHGGQGGQETQYF. The CDR3 DNA is TGTGCCAGCAGTTCCCCCCATGGAGGACAGGGTGGCCAAGAGACCCAGTACTTC.

The chain is built from TRBV7-8 and TRBJ2-7, with D perhaps TRBD1 (6 bases). CDR1 SGHVS and CDR2 FQNEAQ come from the germline V gene. V was trimmed by 3 bases and J by 3 bases, leaving 9 bases between them. There are 13 residues in the CDR3. The CDR3: CASSLGQHYEQYF. The CDR3 DNA follows: TGTGCCAGCAGCTTGGGACAACACTACGAGCAGTACTTC.

The V call is TRBV5-6, the J call TRBJ2-7; 7 nucleotides match TRBD1. The CDR3 runs to 15 residues. Per the germline V gene, CDR1 is SGHDT and CDR2 is YYEEEE. Unmatched junction bases numbered 8, after V lost 2 bases and J lost 3 bases. CDR3 in amino acids: CASSLGDRAFYEQYF. The CDR3 DNA follows: TGTGCCAGCAGCTTAGGGGACAGAGCCTTCTACGAGCAGTACTTC. Using reference TRBV5-6 and TRBJ2-7 for the parts outside the CDR3, the full variable domain is DAGVTQSPTHLIKTRGQQVTLRCSPKSGHDTVSWYQQALGQGPQFIFQYYEEEERQRGNFPDRFSGHQFPNYSSELNVNALLLGDSALYLCASSLGDRAFYEQYFGPGTRLTVT.